This T cell receptor beta chain was sequenced during a study of technical replicates of blood from a handful of donors (dated by TCRdb to about 2017). Receptor amplification or capture employed the immunoSEQ multiplex PCR assay. Imported from immuneACCESS, the table was reduced by TCRdb to in-frame sequences with V and J called. These copies leave out some clones; in studies compared against another copy, an unresolved V gene accounts for under half, and the cause of the remainder is not known. The sample records about 74,000 clones, 85% to 95% of which are singletons. The ten most abundant clones make up approximately 0.25% of the sample. V and J lose 1 base and 4 bases, and a span of 4 bases separates them. The germline V gene yields MGHRA for CDR1 and YSYEKL for CDR2. Including the terminal cysteine and phenylalanine, the CDR3 comprises 13 residues. Only CDR3 DNA remains: 39 bases, in frame from the first base.

Points on this clone: Its specific antigen is unknown. Per-nucleotide qualities are absent, and no much larger clonotype sits a single base away.

The V gene is TRBV4-1 and the J gene is TRBJ1-4; the D gene cannot be named for sure. The TCR originated in a human donor in good health. Sequenced sample: T cells isolated from PBMCs. The CDR3 region reads CASSQGLNEKLFF. The DNA sequence is given as TGCGCCAGCAGCCAAGGACTTAATGAAAAACTGTTTTTT.